The sequence of this TCR beta chain was determined in a study of shared clonotypes between healthy human individuals. Sequencing used immunoSEQ multiplex PCR; TCRdb keeps in-frame clones, though not all of them. The sample consists of about 1.1 million clones, more than 75% of them appearing once. Germline V lookup: CDR1 SGHTA, CDR2 FQGTGA. This CDR3 region has 15 residues. Trimming took 7 bases from V and 4 from J; bases not matched to a gene: 3. The sequencing input was memory CD4+ T cells from PBMCs. Subset meaning: CD45RA-negative fraction. The source is a man between 18 and 35 years old in good health. Some clones in this sample may be carry-over from other donors' samples. The chain recombines TRBV7-3 with TRBJ2-6; TRBD2 matches at 11 bases. The CDR3, as DNA: TGTGCCAGCACGACTAGCGGGACGGGGGCCAACGTCCTGACTTTC. Its translation: CASTTSGTGANVLTF.